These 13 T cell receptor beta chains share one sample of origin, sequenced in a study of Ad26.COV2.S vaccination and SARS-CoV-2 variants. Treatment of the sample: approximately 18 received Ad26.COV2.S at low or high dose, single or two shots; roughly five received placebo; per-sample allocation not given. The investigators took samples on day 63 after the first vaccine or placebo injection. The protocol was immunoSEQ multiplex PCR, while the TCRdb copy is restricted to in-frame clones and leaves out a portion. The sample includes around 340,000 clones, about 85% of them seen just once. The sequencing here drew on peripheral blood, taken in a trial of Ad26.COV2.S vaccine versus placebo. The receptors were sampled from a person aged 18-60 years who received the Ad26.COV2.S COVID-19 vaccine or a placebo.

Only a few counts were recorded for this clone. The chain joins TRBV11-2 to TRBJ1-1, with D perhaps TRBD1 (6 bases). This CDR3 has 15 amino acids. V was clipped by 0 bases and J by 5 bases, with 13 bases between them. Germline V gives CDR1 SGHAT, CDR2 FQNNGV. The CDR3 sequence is CASSLEHRVGTEAFF. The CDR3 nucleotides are TGTGCCAGCAGCTTAGAGCACAGGGTTGGAACTGAAGCTTTCTTT.

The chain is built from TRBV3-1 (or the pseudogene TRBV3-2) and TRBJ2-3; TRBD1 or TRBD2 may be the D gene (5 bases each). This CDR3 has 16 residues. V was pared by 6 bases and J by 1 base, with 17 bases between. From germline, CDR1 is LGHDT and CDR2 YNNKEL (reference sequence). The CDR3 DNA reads TGTGCCAGCAGTCCCGGTGGGACCTACGGCACAGATACGCAGTATTTT. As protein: CASSPGGTYGTDTQYF.

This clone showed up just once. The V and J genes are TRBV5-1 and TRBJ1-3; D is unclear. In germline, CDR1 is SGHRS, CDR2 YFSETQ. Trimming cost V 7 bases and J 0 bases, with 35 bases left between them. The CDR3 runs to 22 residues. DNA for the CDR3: TGCGCCAGCCTATACGAGAACTTGAGGCCTAATAAACCTTTTTTCTCTGGAAACACCATATATTTT. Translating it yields CASLYENLRPNKPFFSGNTIYF.

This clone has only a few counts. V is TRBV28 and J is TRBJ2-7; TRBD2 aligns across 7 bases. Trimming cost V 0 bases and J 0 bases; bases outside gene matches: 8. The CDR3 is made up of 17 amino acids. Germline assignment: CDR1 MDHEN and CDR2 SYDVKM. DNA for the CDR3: TGTGCCAGCAGTTTATGGGTGGGAGGGCCCTCCTCCTACGAGCAGTACTTC. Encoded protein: CASSLWVGGPSSYEQYF.

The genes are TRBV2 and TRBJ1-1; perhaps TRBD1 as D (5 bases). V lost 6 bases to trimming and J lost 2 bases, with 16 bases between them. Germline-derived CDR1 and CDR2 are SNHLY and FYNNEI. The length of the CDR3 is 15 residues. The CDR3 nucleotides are TGTGCCAGCAGGGCCCATTGGGGCATAAACACTGAAGCTTTCTTT. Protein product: CASRAHWGINTEAFF.

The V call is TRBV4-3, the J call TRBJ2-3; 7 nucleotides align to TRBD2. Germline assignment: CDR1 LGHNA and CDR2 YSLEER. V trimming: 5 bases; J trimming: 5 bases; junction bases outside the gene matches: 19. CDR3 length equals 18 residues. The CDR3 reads CASSSTGLWSSGRDTQYF. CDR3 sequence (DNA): TGCGCCAGCAGCTCCACGGGCCTTTGGTCTAGCGGTCGAGATACGCAGTATTTT.

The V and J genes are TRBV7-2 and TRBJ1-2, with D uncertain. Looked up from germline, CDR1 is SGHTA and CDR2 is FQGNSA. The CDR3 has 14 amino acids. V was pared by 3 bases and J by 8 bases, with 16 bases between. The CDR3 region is CASSFQLELGGYTF. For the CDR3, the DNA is TGTGCCAGCAGCTTTCAACTCGAATTAGGAGGCTACACCTTC.

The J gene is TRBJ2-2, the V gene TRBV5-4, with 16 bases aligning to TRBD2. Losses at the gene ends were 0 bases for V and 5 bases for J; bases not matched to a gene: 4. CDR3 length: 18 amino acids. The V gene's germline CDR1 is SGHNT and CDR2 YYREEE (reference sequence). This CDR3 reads CASSLAGLAGGRTGELFF. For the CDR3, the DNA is TGTGCCAGCAGCTTGGCGGGACTAGCGGGGGGGCGGACCGGGGAGCTGTTTTTT.

CDR3 sequence: CASSGGTPGNTIYF. As DNA, the CDR3 is TGTGCCAGCAGCGGCGGGACACCTGGAAACACCATATATTTT. The genes are TRBV7-3 and TRBJ1-3, with D possibly being TRBD1 (6 bases). Trimming shortened V by 5 bases and J by 2 bases, and 10 bases separated the two germline ends. The CDR3 runs to 14 residues. CDR1 and CDR2 from the germline V gene are SGHTA and FQGTGA.

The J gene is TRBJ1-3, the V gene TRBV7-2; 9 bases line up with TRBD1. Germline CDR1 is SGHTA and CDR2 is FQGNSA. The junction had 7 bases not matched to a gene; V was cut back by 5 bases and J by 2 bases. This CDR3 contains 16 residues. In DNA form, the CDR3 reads TGTGCCAGCAGCAGGGGGACAGGGAGTACTGGAAACACCATATATTTT. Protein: CASSRGTGSTGNTIYF.

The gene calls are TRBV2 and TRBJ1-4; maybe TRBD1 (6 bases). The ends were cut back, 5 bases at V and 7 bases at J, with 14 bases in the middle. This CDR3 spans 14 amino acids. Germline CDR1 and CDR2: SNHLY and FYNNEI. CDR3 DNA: TGTGCCAGCAGTTCACAGGGAGCCGCTGAAAAACTGTTTTTT. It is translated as CASSSQGAAEKLFF.

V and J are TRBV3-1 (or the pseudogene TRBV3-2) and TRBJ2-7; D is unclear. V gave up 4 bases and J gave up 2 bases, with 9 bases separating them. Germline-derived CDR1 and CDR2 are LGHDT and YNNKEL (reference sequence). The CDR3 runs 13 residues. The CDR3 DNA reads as TGTGCCAGCAGCCCGACAAGCACCTACGAGCAGTACTTC. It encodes CASSPTSTYEQYF.

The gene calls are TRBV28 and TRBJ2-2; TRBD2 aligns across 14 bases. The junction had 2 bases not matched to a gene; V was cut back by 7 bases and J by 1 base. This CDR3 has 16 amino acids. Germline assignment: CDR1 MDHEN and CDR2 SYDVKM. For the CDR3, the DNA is TGTGCCAGCAAGGGACTAGCGGGGGTGAACACCGGGGAGCTGTTTTTT. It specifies CASKGLAGVNTGELFF.